A single sample gave rise to the 32 T cell receptor beta chains below, sequenced in a study of blood T cell repertoires in COVID-19. Only in-frame clones appear in the TCRdb table, and some are missing; sequencing was by immunoSEQ multiplex PCR. The data contain 90,000 or so clones, roughly nine tenths of them singletons. The sample consisted of peripheral blood. The receptor set was obtained from a human donor with active COVID-19. The donor label of this sample is uncertain.

This clone has just a few counts. The V and J genes are TRBV16 and TRBJ1-5, with TRBD1 as a possible D gene (6 bases). This CDR3 comprises 15 residues. CDR1 is KGHSY, CDR2 FQNENV, per germline. Deletions cut 4 bases from V and 9 bases from J, with 19 bases between. The CDR3 protein is CASSPLQGSQMPQHF. Here the CDR3 DNA reads TGTGCCAGCAGCCCTTTGCAGGGGTCCCAGATGCCCCAGCATTTT.

The rearrangement uses TRBV6-5 and TRBJ2-5; 11 bases match TRBD2. Germline V gene data show CDR1 as MNHEY and CDR2 as SVGAGI. The CDR3 length is 15 residues. The J segment lost 1 base and the V segment lost 2 bases, leaving 0 bases of the junction unmatched. The CDR3 nucleotides read TGTGCCAGCAGTTACCTAGCGGGGGGCCAAGAGACCCAGTACTTC. Protein: CASSYLAGGQETQYF.

The rearrangement uses TRBV19 and TRBJ2-7; perhaps TRBD1 as D (5 bases). Trimming shortened V by 1 base and J by 5 bases, and 15 bases separated the two germline ends. The CDR3 covers 15 residues. Germline assignment: CDR1 LNHDA and CDR2 SQIVND (reference sequence). CDR3 in amino acids: CASSIVPGPTNEQYF. The DNA for the CDR3 is TGTGCCAGTAGTATAGTTCCAGGGCCAACTAACGAGCAGTACTTC.

This sequence joins TRBV6-4 and TRBJ1-1; TRBD1 aligns across 9 bases. The V gene end was trimmed by 6 bases and the J gene end by 8 bases; junction bases not matched to a gene: 10. The germline V gene has CDR1 MRHNA and CDR2 SNTAGT. The CDR3 contains 14 residues. The CDR3 nucleotides are TGTGCCAGCAGGCAGGGACAGGGTGTACTGGAAGCTTTCTTT. Amino acid sequence: CASRQGQGVLEAFF.

This chain joins TRBV5-6 and TRBJ1-2, with 8 positions matching TRBD1. The CDR3 has 15 amino acids. CDR1 and CDR2 from the germline V gene are SGHDT and YYEEEE. The V gene end was trimmed by 0 bases and the J gene end by 8 bases; junction bases not matched to a gene: 9. CDR3 sequence: CASSLVDREGRGYTF. DNA of the CDR3: TGTGCCAGCAGCTTGGTGGACAGGGAGGGAAGGGGCTACACCTTC.

CDR3 residues: CASSQDPEDTQYF. CDR3 DNA: TGTGCCAGCAGCCAAGATCCCGAGGATACGCAGTATTTT. V and J are TRBV3-1 (or the pseudogene TRBV3-2) and TRBJ2-3; D is uncertain. Trimming stripped 0 bases from V and 6 bases from J, with 7 bases between. CDR1 and CDR2 from the germline V gene are LGHDT and YNNKEL (reference sequence). The CDR3 covers 13 residues.

The rearrangement joins TRBV6-5 to TRBJ1-5, with a tentative D call TRBD1 (6 bases). Germline loops: CDR1 MNHEY, CDR2 SVGAGI. This CDR3 is 15 amino acids long. V lost 4 bases and J lost 3, with 13 bases in between. In nucleotides, the CDR3 is TGTGCCAGCAGTTCCCAAGGACAGATCAATCAGCCCCAGCATTTT. Protein: CASSSQGQINQPQHF.

This clone has only a few counts. The chain carries TRBV29-1 and TRBJ2-1, with 9 bases fitting TRBD1. The CDR3 spans 14 residues. The J segment lost 5 bases and the V segment lost 6 bases, leaving 8 bases of the junction unmatched. Germline V lookup: CDR1 SQVTM, CDR2 ANQGSEA. The CDR3 DNA sequence: TGCAGCGTCTCAATGACAGGGGGGGACAATGAGCAGTTCTTC. Protein sequence: CSVSMTGGDNEQFF.

V is TRBV2 and J is TRBJ1-1; a possible D gene is TRBD1 (5 bases). V was cut by 3 bases and J by 1 base, with 12 bases left in between. This CDR3 has 15 amino acids. Germline CDR1 and CDR2: SNHLY and FYNNEI. The CDR3 region has the DNA TGTGCCAGCAGTGATGGGAGGGGCCGGAACACTGAAGCTTTCTTT. This sequence encodes CASSDGRGRNTEAFF.

This chain connects TRBV4-3 to TRBJ2-7; TRBD1 is a possible D gene (6 bases). Trimming stripped 3 bases from V and 7 bases from J, with 16 bases between. The germline CDR1 and CDR2 sequences are LGHNA and YSLEER. The CDR3 sequence is 14 residues long. This CDR3 reads CASSHYGDNSEQYF. The CDR3 DNA is TGCGCCAGCAGCCACTACGGGGACAACTCGGAGCAGTACTTC.

The V and J genes are TRBV9 and TRBJ1-6; possible D gene TRBD1, 5 bases. The CDR3 has 14 residues. V lost 4 bases and J 9 bases, leaving 14 bases between the germline ends. The V gene's germline CDR1 is SGDLS and CDR2 YYNGEE. The CDR3 spells CASSTGGEGSPLHF. The CDR3 DNA is TGTGCCAGCAGCACCGGGGGGGAGGGTTCACCCCTCCACTTT.

This chain uses TRBV7-2 with TRBJ2-4, with a tentative D call TRBD1 (6 bases). Trimming pared 3 bases from V and 0 bases from J, leaving 6 bases between. The CDR3 loop spans 14 amino acids. Germline CDR1 SGHTA, CDR2 FQGNSA. The CDR3 here is CASSLGQAKNIQYF. The CDR3 bases are TGTGCCAGCAGCTTGGGACAAGCCAAAAACATTCAGTACTTC.

This clone was counted a single time. The V and J genes are TRBV9 and TRBJ2-3; D remains unclear. V gave up 0 bases and J gave up 4 bases, with 12 bases separating them. Germline V gene sequence: CDR1 SGDLS, CDR2 YYNGEE. The CDR3 runs to 15 residues. CDR3 coding DNA: TGTGCCAGCAGCGTAGAAACCTCGAGGCCAGATACGCAGTATTTT. As protein: CASSVETSRPDTQYF.

The rearrangement links TRBV28 to TRBJ2-2, with 10 nucleotides matching TRBD1. The V and J ends lost 5 bases and 4 bases, in that order; junction bases with no gene match: 19. From germline, CDR1 is MDHEN and CDR2 SYDVKM. This CDR3 comprises 20 residues. CDR3 residues: CASSPLGGTGDLMSTGELFF. As DNA, the CDR3 is TGTGCCAGCAGTCCCCTCGGTGGGACAGGGGACTTAATGAGCACCGGGGAGCTGTTTTTT.

The rearrangement joins TRBV5-1 to TRBJ1-1; D unresolved. Germline V lookup: CDR1 SGHRS, CDR2 YFSETQ. The V end was cut by 0 bases, the J end by 0 bases, with 9 bases between. CDR3 size: 15 residues. CDR3 coding DNA: TGCGCCAGCAGCTTGGAACCGGGAATGAACACTGAAGCTTTCTTT. Translating gives CASSLEPGMNTEAFF.

The V call is TRBV6-2 or TRBV6-3, the J call TRBJ2-6; 7 nucleotides align to TRBD1. Germline V lookup: CDR1 MNHEY, CDR2 SVGEGT. There are 18 residues in the CDR3. Unmatched junction bases numbered 5, after V lost 0 bases and J lost 0 bases. The CDR3 DNA sequence: TGTGCCAGCAGTTACTCGAGACAGGGACCCTCTGGGGCCAACGTCCTGACTTTC. It yields the protein CASSYSRQGPSGANVLTF.

This rearrangement joins TRBV2 to TRBJ2-5, with TRBD1 matching over 7 bases. This CDR3 spans 13 amino acids. J gave up 2 bases and V 6 bases, and 3 bases lay outside the gene matches. From germline, CDR1 is SNHLY and CDR2 FYNNEI. DNA of the CDR3: TGTGCCAGCAGGGACAGGATGCAAGAGACCCAGTACTTC. Amino acids: CASRDRMQETQYF.

V usage is TRBV5-1 and J usage is TRBJ2-2; possible D gene TRBD1, 6 bases. This CDR3 spans 15 amino acids. Germline lookup yields CDR1 SGHRS and CDR2 YFSETQ. V was clipped by 1 base and J by 3 bases, with 10 bases between them. Written as DNA, the CDR3 is TGCGCCAGCAGCTTGAGTGGGGGCGACACCGGGGAGCTGTTTTTT. Translating gives CASSLSGGDTGELFF.

A single count supports this clone. The V gene is TRBV15, the J gene TRBJ2-6; D may be TRBD2 (7 bases). Germline lookup yields CDR1 LNHNV and CDR2 YYDKDF (reference sequence). There are 18 residues in the CDR3. Trimming cost V 1 base and J 0 bases, with 13 bases left between them. This chain's CDR3 is CATSRGGGAPSGANVLTF. The CDR3, as DNA: TGTGCCACCAGCAGAGGAGGGGGGGCGCCCTCTGGGGCCAACGTCCTGACTTTC.

This clone was seen a few times. The chain is built from TRBV20-1 and TRBJ2-5; D call uncertain. The CDR3 has 11 residues. CDR1 and CDR2 (germline): DFQATT, SNEGSKA (reference sequence). Trimming removed 5 bases at V and 5 bases at J, with 9 bases between. The CDR3 here is CSAQTGETQYF. Written as DNA, the CDR3 is TGCAGTGCTCAGACTGGGGAGACCCAGTACTTC.

CDR3 sequence: CASSFGGVATYEQYF. The CDR3 DNA reads as TGTGCCAGCAGCTTTGGGGGGGTGGCAACCTACGAGCAGTACTTC. This chain connects TRBV21-1 to TRBJ2-7; the table's D gene call, TRBD2, was not cross checked with the DNA. TRBV21-1 corresponds to a pseudogene. There are 15 residues in the CDR3.

This clone was seen only once. The chain recombines TRBV6-2 or TRBV6-3 with TRBJ1-3, with a weak D call TRBD1 (5 bases). Germline V gives CDR1 MNHEY, CDR2 SVGEGT. The CDR3 totals 15 residues. The V gene lost 3 bases and the J gene lost 0 bases, with 9 bases spanning the gap. The CDR3 DNA follows: TGTGCCAGCAGTTATGTCGGGGGCTCTGGAAACACCATATATTTT. Translated: CASSYVGGSGNTIYF.

This clone occurred once. The gene calls are TRBV28 and TRBJ1-6; TRBD1 matches at 11 bases. The V gene end was trimmed by 4 bases and the J gene end by 13 bases; junction bases not matched to a gene: 15. The length of the CDR3 is 17 residues. CDR1 MDHEN and CDR2 SYDVKM come from the germline V gene. The CDR3 here is CASSSYRSGTGGIPLHF. As DNA, the CDR3 is TGTGCCAGCAGTTCCTACCGAAGTGGGACAGGGGGGATCCCCCTCCACTTT.

The CDR3 DNA sequence: TGTGCCAGTACTCTTGACAGGGTATACGGCTACACCTTC. This codes for CASTLDRVYGYTF. This chain uses TRBV19 with TRBJ1-2; 7 nucleotides match TRBD1. Germline V gene lookup returns CDR1 LNHDA and CDR2 SQIVND (reference sequence). With 7 bases clipped from V and 8 bases from J, the junction kept 10 bases outside the gene matches. This CDR3 has 13 amino acids.

The chain joins TRBV7-2 to TRBJ2-1; unclear D gene. From germline, CDR1 is SGHTA and CDR2 FQGNSA. V lost 4 bases to trimming and J lost 5 bases, with 9 bases between them. CDR3 length: 13 amino acids. CDR3 loop: CASSSPPDNEQFF. CDR3 sequence (DNA): TGTGCCAGCAGCTCCCCCCCCGACAATGAGCAGTTCTTC.

The V gene is TRBV21-1, the J gene TRBJ1-6; the D call of TRBD1 is as the table states it, not checked on the DNA. TRBV21-1 is deemed a pseudogene. The CDR3 is 17 residues long. The CDR3 protein is CASSKLPHRFYNSPLHF. DNA of the CDR3: TGTGCCAGCAGCAAACTACCCCACAGGTTCTATAATTCACCCCTCCACTTT.

The CDR3 here is CASSPSGNQPQHF. The DNA of the CDR3 is TGTGCCAGCAGCCCGAGTGGCAATCAGCCCCAGCATTTT. This chain uses TRBV9 with TRBJ1-5; no clear D gene. The length of the CDR3 is 13 residues. Trimming took off 4 bases at V and 2 bases at J, with 7 bases between the two ends. Germline CDR1 SGDLS, CDR2 YYNGEE.

The chain links TRBV9 to TRBJ2-7, with D perhaps TRBD1 (6 bases). V was cut by 3 bases and J by 7 bases, with 14 bases left in between. This CDR3 region has 13 residues. CDR1 SGDLS and CDR2 YYNGEE come from the germline V gene. CDR3 bases: TGTGCCAGCAGCGCCAGGGGTCTGGAAGAGCAGTACTTC. Translated: CASSARGLEEQYF.

This chain uses TRBV7-8 with TRBJ1-1; no clear D gene. From germline, CDR1 is SGHVS and CDR2 FQNEAQ. The CDR3 has 15 amino acids. V dropped 1 base and J dropped 0 bases, with 9 bases sitting between them. The CDR3 here is CASSLVRLLNTEAFF. DNA for the CDR3: TGTGCCAGCAGCTTAGTGAGACTCCTGAACACTGAAGCTTTCTTT.

V usage is TRBV19 and J usage is TRBJ2-2; a weak D match, TRBD1 (6 bases). The CDR3 extends over 13 amino acids. Germline assignment: CDR1 LNHDA and CDR2 SQIVND (reference sequence). Trimming shortened V by 6 bases and J by 4 bases, and 9 bases separated the two germline ends. Written as DNA, the CDR3 is TGTGCCAGTAGCAGGGGTGGCACCGGGGAGCTGTTTTTT. The encoded protein is CASSRGGTGELFF.

V gene TRBV15 combines with J gene TRBJ1-1; 8 bases match TRBD1. This CDR3 spans 13 amino acids. The germline gives CDR1 LNHNV, CDR2 YYDKDF (reference sequence). Trimming at V came to 0 bases and at J to 13 bases, leaving 7 bases not matched to a gene. The CDR3 region is CATSRDTTGALFF. CDR3 nucleotides: TGTGCCACCAGCAGAGATACGACAGGGGCTCTTTTCTTT.

V is TRBV10-3 and J is TRBJ2-5, with D perhaps matching TRBD2 (7 bases). Germline V CDR1 and CDR2: ENHRY, SYGVKD. V was cut by 5 bases and J by 5 bases, with 18 bases left in between. The CDR3 sequence is 15 residues long. CDR3 region: CAISNRGGAWETQYF. The CDR3 nucleotides are TGTGCCATCAGTAACCGTGGGGGGGCCTGGGAGACCCAGTACTTC.